This T cell receptor (beta chain) came from a study of Ad26.COV2.S vaccination and SARS-CoV-2 variants. This CDR3 contains 12 residues. The V gene's germline CDR1 is GTSNPN and CDR2 SVGIG (reference sequence). V was clipped by 4 bases and J by 3 bases, with 7 bases between them. The method was immunoSEQ multiplex PCR; TCRdb's version includes in-frame clones alone and lacks a portion of them. The table has nearly 400,000 clones, 75% to 90% seen once. The treatment denotes: 15 to 20 received Ad26.COV2.S at low or high dose, single or two shots; 5 received placebo; per-sample allocation not given. Specimens were obtained on day 63 following the first vaccine or placebo injection. Cohort 1b enrolled adults aged 18-55 years in Boston.

The J gene is TRBJ1-3, the V gene TRBV30, with D possibly matching TRBD1 (6 bases). The receptor was derived from a person aged 18-60 years who received the Ad26.COV2.S COVID-19 vaccine or a placebo. Specimen: peripheral blood, collected in a trial of Ad26.COV2.S vaccine versus placebo. The CDR3 nucleotides read TGTGCCTGGAACAGGGTTGGAAACACCATATATTTT. It is translated as CAWNRVGNTIYF. Full variable domain (outside the CDR3, taken from reference TRBV30 and TRBJ1-3): SQTIHQWPATLVQPVGSPLSLECTVEGTSNPNLYWYRQAAGRGLQLLFYSVGIGQISSEVPQNLSASRPQDRQFILSSKKLLLSDSGFYLCAWNRVGNTIYFGEGSWLTVV.